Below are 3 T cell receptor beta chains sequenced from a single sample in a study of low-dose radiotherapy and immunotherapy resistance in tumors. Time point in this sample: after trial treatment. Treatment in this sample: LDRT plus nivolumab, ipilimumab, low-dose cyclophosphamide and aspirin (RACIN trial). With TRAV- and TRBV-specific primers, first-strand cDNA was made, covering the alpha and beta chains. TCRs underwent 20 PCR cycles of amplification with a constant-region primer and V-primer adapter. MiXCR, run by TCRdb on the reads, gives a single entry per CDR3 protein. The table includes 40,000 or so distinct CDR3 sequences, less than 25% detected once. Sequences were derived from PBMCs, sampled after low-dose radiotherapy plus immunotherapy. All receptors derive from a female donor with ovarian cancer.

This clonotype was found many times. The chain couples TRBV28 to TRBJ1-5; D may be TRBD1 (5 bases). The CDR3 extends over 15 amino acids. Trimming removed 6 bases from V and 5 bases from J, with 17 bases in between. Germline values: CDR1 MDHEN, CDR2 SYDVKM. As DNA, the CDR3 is TGTGCCAGCAGCCCCGGGACCACCCCTTATCAGCCCCAGCATTTT. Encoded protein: CASSPGTTPYQPQHF.

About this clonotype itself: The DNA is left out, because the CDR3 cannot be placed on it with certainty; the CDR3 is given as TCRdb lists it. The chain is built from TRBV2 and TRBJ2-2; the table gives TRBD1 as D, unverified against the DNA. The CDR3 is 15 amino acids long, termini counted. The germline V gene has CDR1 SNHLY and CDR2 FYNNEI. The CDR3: CASRDSQGPGELFFF.

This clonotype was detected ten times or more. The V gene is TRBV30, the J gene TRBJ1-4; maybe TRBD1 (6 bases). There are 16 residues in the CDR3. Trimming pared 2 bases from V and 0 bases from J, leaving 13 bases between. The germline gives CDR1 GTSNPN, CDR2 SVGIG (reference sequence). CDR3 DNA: TGTGCCTGGAGTAAGGGACAAGCTGCAACTAATGAAAAACTGTTTTTT. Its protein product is CAWSKGQAATNEKLFF.